This is a list of T cell receptor beta chains from one sample in a study of T cell responses to AZD1222 COVID-19 vaccine. Sequencing used immunoSEQ multiplex PCR; TCRdb keeps in-frame clones, though not all of them. In the table there are about 99,000 clones, roughly 89% of which are singletons. Sequencing was performed on peripheral blood, taken on day 0 of AZD1222 vaccination. The source of these receptors is an adult in good health. The CDR3 runs from the conserved cysteine through the conserved F or W. Each record gives: V gene, CDR3 protein.

TRBV6-5	CASRSQGVRHVEQYF
TRBV19	CASSIPVMGNIQYF
TRBV5-6	CASRARGVTGELFF
TRBV3-1/TRBV3-2	CASSQRIYEQYF
TRBV4-1	CASSQGDRGSETQYF
TRBV11-3	CASSPRAAGNDGYTF
TRBV27	CASSFEQGTYGYTF
TRBV3-1/TRBV3-2	CASSQEGDLVGRGSYNEQFF
TRBV4-2	CASSQYAGTGFGELFF
TRBV21-1	CASSKALGKNTEAFF
TRBV3-1/TRBV3-2	CASTLGTGGNYGYTF
TRBV5-1	CASSLEGRDYEQYF
TRBV27	CASSLSSRLLLYGYTF
TRBV29-1	CSVEGVGLAGGSSYEQYF
TRBV2	CASSESTTNEKLFF
TRBV18	CASSPQGAYEQYF
TRBV18	CASSPQGGETQYF
TRBV5-5	CASSLEGVYSTDTQYF
TRBV3-1/TRBV3-2	CASSNENYRGLGEQYF
TRBV28	CASSLKGYEQYF
TRBV19	CASRKDRASNQPQHF
TRBV2	CASSEGGGGYTF
TRBV20-1	CSASLGLQGYEQYF
TRBV28	CASCKGSAGADTQYF
TRBV5-1	CASSPPGRGPRDSQYF
TRBV28	CASRPPTGTGEETQYF
TRBV28	CASSLMFSGLSNEKLFF
TRBV28	CASSSQGVEPQHF
TRBV13	CASSHLGSNEQFF
TRBV6-5	CASTSSGAGSDGYTF
TRBV28	CASSFSGGGTGNTIYF
TRBV3-1/TRBV3-2	CASSQARGARGSEAFF
TRBV19	CATLAQGRREEKLFF
TRBV6-1	CASSEPQGTSVGEQYF
TRBV7-9	CASSHRAQVNNEQFF
TRBV5-4	CASSRAPTSTDTQYF
TRBV4-2	CASSQEKLSYEQYF
TRBV7-3	CASSSGHALSLRPYNEQFF
TRBV18	CASSPRQGGMNTEAFF
TRBV6-5	CASSYVRGSYNEQFF
TRBV18	CASSPQGAGSTDTQYF